Detailed here is one TCR beta chain. What it binds is not known. This CDR3 comprises 15 residues. The V gene's germline CDR1 is MDHEN and CDR2 SYDVKM. The V and J ends lost 3 bases and 6 bases, in that order; junction bases with no gene match: 8. Clones were sequenced by immunoSEQ multiplex PCR, and TCRdb holds only the in-frame ones, with some missing. The sample carries about 86,000 clones, 90% to 95% recorded once. The sample originates from a study of graft-versus-host responses after intestinal transplantation. Overall study context: All recipients were transplanted with multivisceral, liver-intestinal, or isolated intestinal grafts. After anti-thymocyte globulin induction, recipients took tacrolimus and steroids for 3 to 4 years. Points from the study as a whole: HvG clone declines early post-transplant were associated with peak circulating GvH levels. Within the allografts of patients who had graft-donor T cell macrochimerism, graft-versus-host to host-versus-graft clonal ratios were high.

The clonotype was recovered from a human donor who received an intestinal transplant. The J gene is TRBJ1-5, the V gene TRBV28, with 7 bases fitting TRBD1. The sequencing used unstimulated CD8+ T cells sorted from spleen or lymph node cells, collected before intestinal transplant. The CDR3 loop reads CASSLVQGKGQPQHF. CDR3 in DNA: TGTGCCAGCAGTTTGGTACAGGGGAAGGGTCAGCCCCAGCATTTT.